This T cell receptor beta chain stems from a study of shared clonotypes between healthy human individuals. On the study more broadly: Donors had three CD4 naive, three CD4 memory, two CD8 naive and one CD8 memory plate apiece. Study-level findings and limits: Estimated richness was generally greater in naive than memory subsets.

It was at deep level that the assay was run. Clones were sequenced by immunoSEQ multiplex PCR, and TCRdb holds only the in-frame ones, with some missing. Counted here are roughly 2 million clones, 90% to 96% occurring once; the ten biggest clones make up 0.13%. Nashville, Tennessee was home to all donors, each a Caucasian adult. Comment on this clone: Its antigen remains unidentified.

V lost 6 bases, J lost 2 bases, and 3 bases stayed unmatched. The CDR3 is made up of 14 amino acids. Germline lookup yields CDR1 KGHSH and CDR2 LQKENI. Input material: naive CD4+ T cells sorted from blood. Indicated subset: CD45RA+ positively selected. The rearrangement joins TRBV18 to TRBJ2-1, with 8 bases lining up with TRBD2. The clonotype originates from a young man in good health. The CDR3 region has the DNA TGTGCCAGCTCCCCGCGGGGGGCCTACAATGAGCAGTTCTTC. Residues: CASSPRGAYNEQFF.